This entry features one T cell receptor (beta chain) sequence. One junction end disagrees with the germline gene, perhaps due to a read error. This sample is part of a study of tumor and adjacent non-tumor tissue in lung cancer. About the research overall: Stage I to III disease affected 10 men and roughly five women aged roughly 31 to 85.

This CDR3 spans 13 amino acids. Germline CDR1 reads SQVTM; CDR2 reads ANQGSEA. No cell sorting was done before RNA was extracted from the tissue. Chemotherapy-naive patients with new lung cancer underwent thoracic surgery in China, August–late 2014. Three rounds of nested PCR, following a modified ARM-PCR protocol, produced the TCRbeta library. One entry per CDR3 protein, called by TCRdb with MiXCR from the multiplex PCR reads. The repertoire consists of 100,000 to 120,000 distinct CDR3 sequences, with 84% occurring once and the leading ten covering about 22%. Sequencing was carried out using lung tumor tissue. The chain couples TRBV29-1 to TRBJ2-1, with D possibly matching TRBD1 (5 bases). The TCR was taken from a man aged 65-85 years with non-small cell lung cancer. CDR3 amino acids: CSVAYRLEGVQFF. For the CDR3, the DNA is TGCAGTGTTGCCTACAGGTTGGAAGGTGTGCAGTTCTTC.